These 28 T cell receptor beta chains originate from one sample sequenced in a study of blood T cells in healthy people across ages. Alongside a J-beta primer mix, a sample-barcoded 5' primer served in a second PCR lasting about 7 to 12 cycles. TCRdb called the 5' RACE reads again in MiXCR, with one record for every CDR3 protein. The sample holds 700,000 or so distinct CDR3 sequences, 20% to 25% seen once. Sequencing was done on a sample of blood. These receptors were collected from a man between 65 and 85 years old in good health.

Of note for this clonotype: Relative to the germline gene, one junction end is altered; a read error may explain this. The V and J genes are TRBV7-9 and TRBJ1-4; 8 bases line up with TRBD1. From germline, CDR1 is SEHNR and CDR2 FQNEAQ (reference sequence). This CDR3 has 14 amino acids. This chain's CDR3 is CASSFGQGREKLLF. In nucleotides, the CDR3 is TGTGCCAGCAGCTTCGGACAGGGAAGAGAAAAGCTGCTTTTT.

This clonotype was seen a few times. V is TRBV7-2 and J is TRBJ2-4; D uncertain. The germline V gene has CDR1 SGHTA and CDR2 FQGNSA. Trimming cost V 5 bases and J 9 bases, with 14 bases left between them. CDR3 size: 13 residues. The DNA for the CDR3 is TGTGCCAGCAGCCCCGAAGCATTCGGCATTCAGTACTTC. Amino acids: CASSPEAFGIQYF.

The CDR3 sequence: CASSSMAGGYGYTF. In DNA, the CDR3 is TGTGCCAGCAGCTCCATGGCGGGGGGATATGGCTACACCTTC. The V call is TRBV11-2, the J call TRBJ1-2; weak D call: TRBD1 (5 bases). Germline CDR1 reads SGHAT; CDR2 reads FQNNGV. This CDR3 is built from 14 residues. The V end was cut by 4 bases, the J end by 5 bases, with 14 bases between.

The V call is TRBV5-1, the J call TRBJ1-4, with D perhaps TRBD1 (5 bases). The CDR3 is 15 residues long. V lost 4 bases and J 0 bases, leaving 10 bases between the germline ends. Germline lookup yields CDR1 SGHRS and CDR2 YFSETQ. The CDR3: CASSRDSATNEKLFF. The DNA for the CDR3 is TGCGCCAGCAGCAGAGACAGTGCAACTAATGAAAAACTGTTTTTT.

The genes are TRBV15 and TRBJ2-5; D not resolved. The last part of the DNA fits TRBJ2-1 better; the J call may be wrong. CDR1 LNHNV and CDR2 YYDKDF come from the germline V gene (reference sequence). The length of the CDR3 is 15 residues. DNA for the CDR3: TGTGCCACCAGCAGAGAGACTGGAGCCTACAATGAGCAGTTCTTC. As protein: CATSRETGAYNEQFF.

This clonotype was counted only a few times. This chain connects TRBV20-1 to TRBJ1-4; D may be TRBD1 (5 bases). In germline, CDR1 is DFQATT, CDR2 SNEGSKA (reference sequence). The CDR3 contains 14 residues. The V end was cut by 3 bases, the J end by 1 base, with 9 bases between. The CDR3 is CSARGPGTNEKLFF. The CDR3 DNA sequence: TGCAGTGCTAGGGGGCCTGGAACTAATGAAAAACTGTTTTTT.

This clonotype turned up a few times. The chain combines TRBV29-1 with TRBJ1-2; D remains ambiguous. The germline CDR1 and CDR2 sequences are SQVTM and ANQGSEA. This CDR3 spans 11 amino acids. The V end lost 6 bases, the J end lost 4 bases, and 9 bases lay between the germline ends. The DNA of the CDR3 is TGCAGCGTCCGCCCCAGCTATGGCTACACCTTC. Protein: CSVRPSYGYTF. Drawing the rest from reference TRBV29-1 and TRBJ1-2, the complete variable domain is SAVISQKPSRDICQRGTSLTIQCQVDSQVTMMFWYRQQPGQSLTLIATANQGSEATYESGFVIDKFPISRPNLTFSTLTVSNMSPEDSSIYLCSVRPSYGYTFGSGTRLTVV.

The J gene is TRBJ1-1, the V gene TRBV7-8; no clear D. The germline V and J ends were trimmed by 2 bases and 6 bases, with 16 bases remaining between them. The CDR3 has 15 amino acids. From germline, CDR1 is SGHVS and CDR2 FQNEAQ. CDR3 nucleotide sequence: TGTGCCAGCAGCTTAACCGACACCCCGGGAGCTGAAGCTTTCTTT. Amino acids: CASSLTDTPGAEAFF.

This clonotype was seen more than once but under ten times. The chain uses TRBV5-1 and TRBJ2-7; D remains unclear. This CDR3 comprises 16 residues. Germline V gene data show CDR1 as SGHRS and CDR2 as YFSETQ. The V and J ends lost 0 bases and 0 bases respectively, with 13 bases between them. The CDR3 spells CASSLVDLSSSYEQYF. In DNA, the CDR3 is TGCGCCAGCAGCTTGGTCGATCTATCGAGCTCCTACGAGCAGTACTTC.

This chain uses TRBV29-1 with TRBJ1-1, with D possibly being TRBD1 (6 bases). Per germline, CDR1 SQVTM and CDR2 ANQGSEA. V gave up 7 bases and J gave up 0 bases, with 15 bases separating them. The CDR3 loop spans 14 amino acids. CDR3 in amino acids: CSAGDTSMNTEAFF. Here the CDR3 DNA reads TGCAGCGCAGGGGACACCTCCATGAACACTGAAGCTTTCTTT.

This clonotype was seen only a few times. This chain uses TRBV6-5 with TRBJ1-2; 7 nucleotides line up with TRBD1. The CDR3 loop spans 15 amino acids. V gave up 0 bases and J gave up 6 bases; unmatched junction bases: 7. Germline V lookup: CDR1 MNHEY, CDR2 SVGAGI. CDR3 protein: CASSYSLGQSDGYTF. Here the CDR3 DNA reads TGTGCCAGCAGTTACTCGTTGGGACAGTCGGATGGCTACACCTTC.

The V and J genes are TRBV9 and TRBJ2-3; D perhaps matches TRBD2 (6 bases). The V gene lost 4 bases and the J gene lost 3 bases, with 18 bases spanning the gap. The CDR3 extends over 16 amino acids. CDR1 and CDR2 from the germline V gene are SGDLS and YYNGEE. The CDR3 sequence: CASSLLPGGETDTQYF. In nucleotides, the CDR3 is TGTGCCAGCAGCCTCCTCCCGGGCGGGGAAACAGATACGCAGTATTTT.

This clonotype has at least ten counts. The CDR3: CSVRGGLYGYTF. The CDR3 region has the DNA TGCAGCGTCCGAGGGGGGCTCTATGGCTACACCTTC. This chain joins TRBV29-1 and TRBJ1-2, with D perhaps matching TRBD1 (6 bases). CDR3 length equals 12 residues. Germline V gene lookup returns CDR1 SQVTM and CDR2 ANQGSEA. Trimming took 6 bases from V and 4 from J, leaving 12 bases between them.

The CDR3 spells CASSVAGVSYNEQFF. The CDR3 nucleotides read TGTGCCAGCAGTGTCGCTGGTGTGTCCTACAATGAGCAGTTCTTC. The rearrangement joins TRBV2 to TRBJ2-1; no clear D. V was trimmed by 4 bases and J by 1 base, leaving 11 bases between them. The CDR3 is 15 amino acids. The V gene's germline CDR1 is SNHLY and CDR2 FYNNEI.

This clonotype showed up just a few times. The gene calls are TRBV3-1 and TRBJ2-1; 9 positions match TRBD2. The CDR3 contains 16 residues. Germline V gene data show CDR1 as LGHDT and CDR2 as YNNKEL (reference sequence). V gave up 0 bases and J gave up 8 bases; unmatched junction bases: 8. The CDR3, as DNA: TGTGCCAGCAGCCAAGATTGGCGGGGGGGCTTGTATGAGCAGTTCTTC. Translation gives CASSQDWRGGLYEQFF.

V is TRBV12-3 or TRBV12-4 and J is TRBJ2-1; 13 nucleotides line up with TRBD2. The V gene end was trimmed by 5 bases and the J gene end by 4 bases; junction bases not matched to a gene: 17. The CDR3 extends over 20 amino acids. The CDR3 region is CASSPDRGLTSGREYNEQFF. The CDR3 DNA reads TGTGCCAGCAGTCCTGACAGGGGGCTAACTAGCGGGAGGGAGTACAATGAGCAGTTCTTC.

As to this clonotype: Being one base from a much bigger clone, this may be a read error. The V and J genes are TRBV28 and TRBJ2-3, with D possibly matching TRBD1 (6 bases). There are 13 residues in the CDR3. V was cut by 7 bases and J by 8 bases, with 16 bases left in between. The germline CDR1 and CDR2 sequences are MDHEN and SYDVKM. CDR3 protein: CASTQGGSGTQYF. The CDR3 DNA reads as TGTGCCAGCACCCAAGGGGGTTCAGGTACGCAGTATTTT. Based on the CDR3 plus reference TRBV28 and TRBJ2-3, the full variable domain is DVKVTQSSRYLVKRTGEKVFLECVQDMDHENMFWYRQDPGLGLRLIYFSYDVKMKEKGDIPEGYSVSREKKERFSLILESASTNQTSMYLCASTQGGSGTQYFGPGTRLTVL.

This clonotype showed up just a few times. The chain employs TRBV6-2 or TRBV6-3 and TRBJ2-7, with 8 bases lining up with TRBD2. Germline CDR1 and CDR2: MNHEY and SVGEGT. Trimming cost V 7 bases and J 6 bases; bases outside gene matches: 11. The CDR3 has 14 amino acids. Written as DNA, the CDR3 is TGTGCCAGCAAGTCGGGACTAGGGTCGTCCGAGCAGTACGTC. Protein product: CASKSGLGSSEQYV.

The V call is TRBV20-1, the J call TRBJ2-5; unclear D gene. The CDR3 has 16 amino acids. Germline V gene sequence: CDR1 DFQATT, CDR2 SNEGSKA (reference sequence). Trimming left V 0 bases short and J 0 bases short, with 14 bases between. The CDR3 protein is CSARDYTRPNQETQYF. Written as DNA, the CDR3 is TGCAGTGCTAGAGATTACACGAGACCCAACCAAGAGACCCAGTACTTC.

V and J are TRBV6-5 and TRBJ1-1, with D hard to call. Germline CDR1 MNHEY, CDR2 SVGAGI. The CDR3 consists of 14 residues. V was shortened by 7 bases and J by 0 bases, with 12 bases between the two germline ends. The CDR3 coding sequence is TGTGCCAGCATAAAAGACGGAATGAACACTGAAGCTTTCTTT. Translated: CASIKDGMNTEAFF.

Only a few counts were recorded for this clonotype. The J gene is TRBJ2-1, the V gene TRBV6-2 or TRBV6-3; 8 bases map to TRBD2. The DNA end lines up better with TRBJ2-7; the J call may be wrong. The CDR3 is 14 amino acids. Germline V gene data show CDR1 as MNHEY and CDR2 as SVGEGT. In nucleotides, the CDR3 is TGTGCCAGCAGTTACTCACTAGCGGTCTACGAGCAGTACGTC. Protein sequence: CASSYSLAVYEQYV.

This clonotype was seen more than once but under ten times. This chain uses TRBV20-1 with TRBJ2-1, with TRBD2 as a possible D gene (6 bases). This CDR3 contains 14 residues. The V gene lost 6 bases and the J gene lost 3 bases, with 15 bases spanning the gap. The germline V gene has CDR1 DFQATT and CDR2 SNEGSKA (reference sequence). CDR3 protein: CSASPGVLYNEQFF. The CDR3 DNA reads as TGCAGTGCGAGCCCGGGGGTGCTCTACAATGAGCAGTTCTTC.

The rearrangement uses TRBV2 and TRBJ2-1; TRBD2 aligns across 13 bases. The CDR3 consists of 17 residues. The J segment lost 3 bases and the V segment lost 11 bases, leaving 13 bases of the junction unmatched. Germline V gene sequence: CDR1 SNHLY, CDR2 FYNNEI. The DNA of the CDR3 is TGTGCCTCCCGGACCCGACTAGCGGGGGGAGACTACAATGAGCAGTTCTTC. As protein: CASRTRLAGGDYNEQFF.

To note about this clonotype: This may be a read error, as it is one base from a much larger clone. The genes are TRBV2 and TRBJ2-3; D not certain. The CDR3 is made up of 14 amino acids. Trimming took off 5 bases at V and 6 bases at J, with 15 bases between the two ends. The germline V gene encodes CDR1 SNHLY and CDR2 FYNNEI. The CDR3 region has the DNA TGTGCCAGCAGTACAGACCACGGATGGGATACGCAGTATTTT. Translation gives CASSTDHGWDTQYF.

The chain recombines TRBV7-6 with TRBJ2-5, with D maybe TRBD2 (5 bases). The J call may be wrong; the DNA end is better matched by TRBJ2-7. Germline loops: CDR1 SGHVS, CDR2 FNYEAQ. This CDR3 has 13 amino acids. The CDR3 region has the DNA TGTGCCAGCAGCTCCCAGACGGGGTACGAGCAGTACTTC. Protein: CASSSQTGYEQYF.

The rearrangement uses TRBV9 and TRBJ2-1; 10 nucleotides align to TRBD2. Germline V lookup: CDR1 SGDLS, CDR2 YYNGEE. V was clipped by 3 bases and J by 0 bases; unmatched bases: 6. The CDR3 totals 17 residues. This CDR3 reads CASSGGLAESSYNEQFF. The CDR3 DNA reads as TGTGCCAGCAGCGGCGGACTAGCGGAGAGCTCCTACAATGAGCAGTTCTTC.

The rearrangement uses TRBV5-1 and TRBJ2-3; 10 nucleotides line up with TRBD2. V shed 0 bases and J 3 bases; nucleotides not matched to a gene: 4. The CDR3 runs 16 residues. Germline assignment: CDR1 SGHRS and CDR2 YFSETQ. CDR3 amino acids: CASSLVTAGGTDTQYF. As DNA, the CDR3 is TGCGCCAGCAGCTTGGTCACAGCGGGGGGGACAGATACGCAGTATTTT.

The chain couples TRBV2 to TRBJ2-4; D is possibly TRBD1 (6 bases). Trimming left V 4 bases short and J 2 bases short, with 9 bases between. There are 14 residues in the CDR3. CDR1 SNHLY and CDR2 FYNNEI come from the germline V gene. The CDR3 here is CASSGQVPKNIQYF. The CDR3 nucleotides are TGTGCCAGCAGTGGACAGGTTCCCAAAAACATTCAGTACTTC.